Each of the 11 T cell receptor beta chains below was sequenced from the same sample in a study of blood T cell repertoires in COVID-19. Profiling relied on immunoSEQ multiplex PCR, and the TCRdb table lists in-frame clones only, not all of them. This table holds about 170,000 clones, approximately 84% found once. The material sequenced was peripheral blood. The receptor source for this set is a man between 65 and 80 years old with active or convalescent COVID-19.

V and J are TRBV7-8 and TRBJ2-7; TRBD1 might be the D (6 bases). The length of the CDR3 is 15 residues. Per germline, CDR1 SGHVS and CDR2 FQNEAQ. V was trimmed by 1 base and J by 4 bases, leaving 14 bases between them. The CDR3 loop reads CASSLGGGQFYEQYF. CDR3 bases: TGTGCCAGCAGCTTAGGGGGTGGACAGTTTTACGAGCAGTACTTC. The full variable domain, its missing parts supplied by reference TRBV7-8 and TRBJ2-7, is GAGVSQSPRYKVAKRGQDVALRCDPISGHVSLFWYQQALGQGPEFLTYFQNEAQLDKSGLPSDRFFAERPEGSVSTLKIQRTQQEDSAVYLCASSLGGGQFYEQYFGPGTRLTVT.

The chain couples TRBV6-5 to TRBJ2-7; 9 nucleotides match TRBD1. The V gene end was trimmed by 2 bases and the J gene end by 3 bases; junction bases not matched to a gene: 5. The germline gives CDR1 MNHEY, CDR2 SVGAGI. CDR3 length: 15 amino acids. CDR3 loop: CASSYPGQGLYEQYF. The CDR3 DNA reads as TGTGCCAGCAGTTACCCGGGACAGGGACTCTACGAGCAGTACTTC.

The chain couples TRBV18 to TRBJ2-5, with D unresolved. The CDR3 is 15 residues long. Germline CDR1 is KGHSH and CDR2 is LQKENI. Trimming stripped 3 bases from V and 0 bases from J, with 11 bases between. For the CDR3, the DNA is TGTGCCAGCTCACCTTATTTCGGGTACCAAGAGACCCAGTACTTC. Encoded protein: CASSPYFGYQETQYF.

V usage is TRBV20-1 and J usage is TRBJ1-2; 7 bases are a match to TRBD1. Per the germline V gene, CDR1 is DFQATT and CDR2 is SNEGSKA (reference sequence). The CDR3 extends over 14 amino acids. Losses at the gene ends were 3 bases for V and 8 bases for J; bases not matched to a gene: 12. CDR3 residues: CSASTAGQAGGYTF. For the CDR3, the DNA is TGCAGTGCTAGTACGGCCGGACAGGCAGGAGGCTACACCTTC.

The genes are TRBV18 and TRBJ2-7, with 8 bases fitting TRBD1. Germline CDR1 and CDR2: KGHSH and LQKENI. Trimming took 6 bases from V and 4 from J; bases not matched to a gene: 11. This CDR3 has 15 amino acids. The CDR3 is CASSPSSRGQYEQYF. Written as DNA, the CDR3 is TGTGCCAGCTCCCCCTCGAGCAGGGGGCAGTACGAGCAGTACTTC.

The chain couples TRBV11-2 to TRBJ1-3, with D possibly matching TRBD1 (5 bases). The length of the CDR3 is 15 residues. The V end was cut by 5 bases, the J end by 4 bases, with 15 bases between. CDR1 is SGHAT and CDR2 is FQNNGV in the germline V gene. CDR3 residues: CASSGTVGEGNTIYF. In DNA, the CDR3 is TGTGCCAGCAGCGGGACTGTCGGTGAAGGAAACACCATATATTTT.

The genes are TRBV28 and TRBJ1-4, with 7 bases lining up with TRBD1. V was clipped by 5 bases and J by 7 bases; unmatched bases: 7. Germline CDR1 MDHEN, CDR2 SYDVKM. The CDR3 runs 14 residues. This chain's CDR3 is CASSPVDRVEKLFF. CDR3 sequence (DNA): TGTGCCAGCAGTCCTGTAGACAGGGTTGAAAAACTGTTTTTT.

This clone has just one count. The chain joins TRBV7-3 to TRBJ2-5, with TRBD1 matching 10 bases. In germline, CDR1 is SGHTA, CDR2 FQGTGA. The CDR3 consists of 15 residues. V trimming: 5 bases; J trimming: 4 bases; junction bases outside the gene matches: 7. The CDR3 DNA is TGTGCCAGCAGCAGGGGACAGGGGAATTTAGAGACCCAGTACTTC. Amino acid sequence: CASSRGQGNLETQYF.

The table lists this clone with a count of one. V gene TRBV6-5 combines with J gene TRBJ1-2; 10 nucleotides align to TRBD1. This CDR3 contains 15 residues. The junction had 5 bases not matched to a gene; V was cut back by 2 bases and J by 5 bases. Germline loops: CDR1 MNHEY, CDR2 SVGAGI. The CDR3 DNA is TGTGCCAGCAGTTACAAACGGGACAGGGGATATGGCTACACCTTC. Residues: CASSYKRDRGYGYTF.

This clone was counted once. This rearrangement joins TRBV18 to TRBJ1-3; maybe TRBD1 (5 bases). The V gene's germline CDR1 is KGHSH and CDR2 LQKENI. Trimming cost V 3 bases and J 2 bases, with 8 bases left between them. The CDR3 runs to 14 residues. CDR3 protein: CASSPPGTGNTIYF. CDR3 nucleotides: TGTGCCAGCTCACCCCCAGGGACTGGAAACACCATATATTTT.

The gene calls are TRBV7-8 and TRBJ1-5; 8 nucleotides agree with TRBD1. The length of the CDR3 is 13 residues. V lost 5 bases to trimming and J lost 7 bases; unmatched junction nucleotides: 4. CDR1 SGHVS and CDR2 FQNEAQ come from the germline V gene. CDR3 loop: CASSQGAGQPQHF. The CDR3, as DNA: TGTGCCAGCAGCCAGGGGGCAGGACAGCCCCAGCATTTT.